This TCR beta chain is from a study of response to subunit inactivated influenza vaccine. Using its own MiXCR run on the RT-PCR reads, TCRdb lists one record per CDR3 protein. The repertoire consists of 150,000 to 200,000 distinct CDR3 sequences, with approximately 12% occurring once and the leading ten covering about 31%. Germline CDR1 and CDR2: SGHAT and FQNNGV. The CDR3 runs 15 residues. V gave up 5 bases and J gave up 2 bases, with 14 bases separating them. These data were also reused for a study on T cells expressing NK-cell markers. This second study notes: Libraries used 5'RACE template switching adding universal primer site and UMIs. Within the sequenced cohort of eight donors, seven exhibited HCMV seropositivity and one was seronegative. Among CD8+ T cells from five or six donors, dominant NKG2C+ clonotypes accounted for about 1.0-7.0%. A few donors showed these clonotypes also leading the CD3+CD56-NKG2C+ fraction. Certain NKG2C+ T cell clones were expanded, and their HCMV specificity remained unclear.

The J gene is TRBJ2-3, the V gene TRBV11-2; D remains unclear. The clonotype originates from a middle-aged man who received an inactivated influenza vaccine. The source material was CD8+ T cells sorted from PBMCs, sampled roughly 12 days after vaccination. The CDR3 DNA reads TGTGCCAGCAGCCCCGGGCCCCAACTCACAGATACGCAGTATTTT. Its protein product is CASSPGPQLTDTQYF.